These 25 T cell receptor beta chains came from one sample sequenced in a study of regulatory T cells in long-lasting Graves disease. Libraries of TCR beta came from iRepertoire HTBI primers plus Arm-PCR of CDR3 regions. TCRdb analysed the multiplex PCR reads with MiXCR anew, one entry per CDR3 protein. This table has about 460,000 distinct CDR3 sequences, approximately 15% appearing once. Regarding time point: newly diagnosed GD, antithyroid drugs for less than 3 months. Generation of the TCR library employed RNA extracted from PBMCs. These data were also filed under a second study, of T cells in Graves' hyperthyroidism and ophthalmopathy.

Sequenced material: peripheral blood mononuclear cells (PBMCs), taken at new diagnosis, from a patient treated with antithyroid drugs. These receptor sequences come from a woman aged 50 to 60 with Graves disease.

This clonotype was counted at least ten times. The CDR3 is CASHTGSSYEQYF. The DNA of the CDR3 is TGTGCCAGCCACACAGGTAGCTCCTACGAGCAGTACTTC. This rearrangement joins TRBV28 to TRBJ2-7, with TRBD1 as a possible D gene (5 bases). The length of the CDR3 is 13 residues. Per germline, CDR1 MDHEN and CDR2 SYDVKM. Trimming took off 8 bases at V and 0 bases at J, with 11 bases between the two ends.

This clonotype occurred many times. V usage is TRBV9 and J usage is TRBJ1-1, with D tentatively TRBD1 (5 bases). This CDR3 spans 16 amino acids. CDR1 SGDLS and CDR2 YYNGEE come from the germline V gene. The V and J ends lost 0 bases and 6 bases respectively, with 18 bases between them. CDR3 amino acids: CASSVAAKQVLAEAFF. In nucleotides, the CDR3 is TGTGCCAGCAGCGTAGCTGCCAAACAGGTTCTCGCTGAAGCTTTCTTT. Complete variable domain (other parts from reference TRBV9 and TRBJ1-1): DSGVTQTPKHLITATGQRVTLRCSPRSGDLSVYWYQQSLDQGLQFLIQYYNGEERAKGNILERFSAQQFPDLHSELNLSSLELGDSALYFCASSVAAKQVLAEAFFGQGTRLTVV.

This clonotype has a count of ten or more. V is TRBV3-1 and J is TRBJ2-3; TRBD2 matches 8 bases. Germline lookup yields CDR1 LGHDT and CDR2 YNNKEL (reference sequence). CDR3 length: 15 residues. V lost 5 bases, J lost 0 bases, and 4 bases stayed unmatched. The CDR3 reads CASSSRTSSTDTQYF. CDR3 sequence (DNA): TGTGCCAGCAGCTCGAGGACTAGCAGCACAGATACGCAGTATTTT.

On this clonotype: It may be a read error: a sequence one base away is much more abundant. The J gene is TRBJ1-1, the V gene TRBV6-1; D is unresolved. Germline values: CDR1 MNHNS, CDR2 SASEGT. This CDR3 region has 13 residues. The CDR3 is CASSGFTNTEALF. CDR3 in DNA: TGTGCCAGCAGTGGATTTACGAACACTGAAGCTCTCTTT.

This clonotype was observed a handful of times. The chain recombines TRBV4-1 with TRBJ2-2, with a possible D match to TRBD2 (6 bases). The germline V gene has CDR1 MGHRA and CDR2 YSYEKL. V was cut by 4 bases and J by 5 bases, with 14 bases left in between. CDR3 length equals 15 residues. CDR3 bases: TGCGCCAGCAGCCCGGGACTGCCTATTACCGGGGAGCTGTTTTTT. Residues: CASSPGLPITGELFF.

Many counts were recorded for this clonotype. V gene TRBV7-8 combines with J gene TRBJ2-7; 8 bases fit TRBD1. The CDR3 is 14 residues long. Germline CDR1 and CDR2: SGHVS and FQNEAQ. V dropped 0 bases and J dropped 3; count of bases not matched to a gene: 1. The CDR3 DNA sequence: TGTGCCAGCAGCTTAGCAGGACAGGGCTACGAGCAGTACTTC. It specifies CASSLAGQGYEQYF.

This clonotype appeared a few times. The chain carries TRBV3-1 and TRBJ2-6; D gene uncertain. The CDR3 extends over 15 amino acids. V was cut by 1 base and J by 0 bases, with 4 bases left in between. Per germline, CDR1 LGHDT and CDR2 YNNKEL (reference sequence). The CDR3 nucleotides are TGTGCCAGCAGCCAAGTCAGCTCTGGGGCCAACGTCCTGACTTTC. Its translation is CASSQVSSGANVLTF.

The chain combines TRBV4-1 with TRBJ2-1; D is unresolved. Per the germline V gene, CDR1 is MGHRA and CDR2 is YSYEKL. The CDR3 is made up of 14 amino acids. Trimming shortened V by 0 bases and J by 9 bases, and 12 bases separated the two germline ends. The CDR3 DNA is TGCGCCAGCAGCCAAGAGCCGGGTTTCGCTGAGCAGTTCTTC. Translated, it gives CASSQEPGFAEQFF.

In this sample, this clonotype turned up many times. This sequence joins TRBV5-1 and TRBJ2-7, with 7 bases lining up with TRBD1. In germline, CDR1 is SGHRS, CDR2 YFSETQ. The CDR3 extends over 15 amino acids. J gave up 2 bases and V 2 bases, and 7 bases lay outside the gene matches. Written as DNA, the CDR3 is TGCGCCAGCAGCTTTAGACAGGGCCTTACCTACGAGCAGTACTTC. Encoded protein: CASSFRQGLTYEQYF. The full variable domain, rest sourced from reference TRBV5-1 and TRBJ2-7, is KAGVTQTPRYLIKTRGQQVTLSCSPISGHRSVSWYQQTPGQGLQFLFEYFSETQRNKGNFPGRFSGRQFSNSRSEMNVSTLELGDSALYLCASSFRQGLTYEQYFGPGTRLTVT.

This clonotype was picked up many times. The genes are TRBV25-1 and TRBJ2-2; D tentatively fits TRBD1 or TRBD2 (5 bases each). The CDR3 length is 13 residues. CDR1 is MGHDK and CDR2 is SYGVNS in the germline V gene. The V end lost 3 bases, the J end lost 4 bases, and 6 bases lay between the germline ends. As DNA, the CDR3 is TGTGCCAGCAGTGAGGGGACCACCGGGGAGCTGTTTTTT. As protein: CASSEGTTGELFF.

The V and J genes are TRBV19 and TRBJ2-5; a possible D gene is TRBD1 (6 bases). The germline V and J ends were trimmed by 9 bases and 2 bases, with 13 bases remaining between them. The V gene's germline CDR1 is LNHDA and CDR2 SQIVND (reference sequence). The CDR3 contains 13 residues. The CDR3 bases are TGTGCCAGCGCTAGACAGGTTCAAGAGACCCAGTACTTC. It encodes CASARQVQETQYF.

This clonotype was counted at least ten times. The rearrangement uses TRBV12-3 or TRBV12-4 and TRBJ2-3, with a tentative D call TRBD1 (6 bases). The CDR3 spans 13 residues. V was clipped by 8 bases and J by 4 bases, with 13 bases between them. The CDR3 coding sequence is TGTGCCAGCGAGAGAGACAGGTCAGATACGCAGTATTTT. It translates to CASERDRSDTQYF.

This clonotype was observed at least ten times. CDR3 residues: CSSLTSGMGETQYF. In DNA form, the CDR3 reads TGCAGTTCATTGACTAGCGGGATGGGTGAGACCCAGTACTTC. The V and J genes are TRBV20-1 and TRBJ2-5, with 11 positions matching TRBD2. The CDR3 is made up of 14 amino acids. CDR1 DFQATT and CDR2 SNEGSKA come from the germline V gene (reference sequence). V gave up 8 bases and J gave up 5 bases; unmatched junction bases: 10.

In its sample, this clonotype was seen many times. CDR3: CSVVPTLNTEAFF. The CDR3 region has the DNA TGCAGCGTTGTACCCACACTGAACACTGAAGCTTTCTTT. The chain has TRBV29-1 and TRBJ1-1, with D hard to call. V lost 4 bases and J lost 0, with 9 bases in between. The CDR3 has 13 amino acids. Germline loops: CDR1 SQVTM, CDR2 ANQGSEA.

This chain uses TRBV25-1 with TRBJ2-1; a possible D gene is TRBD2 (5 bases). CDR3 size: 14 residues. Trimming stripped 3 bases from V and 5 bases from J, with 11 bases between. CDR1 is MGHDK and CDR2 is SYGVNS in the germline V gene. CDR3 sequence reads: CASSDGLANNEQFF. The CDR3 nucleotides are TGTGCCAGCAGTGATGGGCTAGCCAACAATGAGCAGTTCTTC.

This clonotype was seen a handful of times. The chain uses TRBV24-1 and TRBJ1-5, with D possibly matching TRBD1 (6 bases). The CDR3 totals 14 residues. CDR1 and CDR2 from the germline V gene are KGHDR and SFDVKD. Deletions cut 5 bases from V and 4 bases from J, with 11 bases between. CDR3 sequence reads: CATSGAGENQPQHF. The CDR3 DNA is TGTGCCACCAGTGGAGCAGGGGAGAATCAGCCCCAGCATTTT.

The table lists this clonotype with a few counts. The genes are TRBV12-3 or TRBV12-4 and TRBJ2-7, with D possibly TRBD2 on 6 matching bases. There are 14 residues in the CDR3. V was pared by 7 bases and J by 1 base, with 14 bases between. The DNA of the CDR3 is TGTGCCAGCAAGACGGGACGGGGGTCCTACGAGCAGTACTTC. Translation: CASKTGRGSYEQYF.

This clonotype has just a few counts. This rearrangement joins TRBV7-8 to TRBJ2-7, with 10 bases aligning to TRBD2. This CDR3 comprises 16 residues. V dropped 5 bases and J dropped 4; count of bases not matched to a gene: 11. From germline, CDR1 is SGHVS and CDR2 FQNEAQ. The CDR3 nucleotides read TGTGCCAGCAGCGACTACACCGGGACTAGCGCTTACGAGCAGTACTTC. Residues: CASSDYTGTSAYEQYF. The full variable domain, with the rest looked up from reference TRBV7-8 and TRBJ2-7, is GAGVSQSPRYKVAKRGQDVALRCDPISGHVSLFWYQQALGQGPEFLTYFQNEAQLDKSGLPSDRFFAERPEGSVSTLKIQRTQQEDSAVYLCASSDYTGTSAYEQYFGPGTRLTVT.

This clonotype has more than one count but fewer than ten. The conserved closing phenylalanine or tryptophan is absent in this CDR3, likely reflecting a read error. Because the CDR3's place on the DNA is in doubt, the DNA is left out and the CDR3 is given as listed by TCRdb. The chain has TRBV30 and TRBJ2-7; the D segment call TRBD1 is taken from the table without a DNA check. Germline V gene sequence: CDR1 GTSNPN, CDR2 SVGIG (reference sequence). The length of the CDR3 is 11 amino acids, counting both ends. CDR3 residues: CAWETDRGIKL.

This clonotype was seen many times. The chain joins TRBV11-2 to TRBJ1-3; D is possibly TRBD1 (5 bases). This CDR3 spans 15 amino acids. V was clipped by 8 bases and J by 3 bases, with 17 bases between them. Germline V gene data show CDR1 as SGHAT and CDR2 as FQNNGV. CDR3 in amino acids: CASSLQGLGGNTIYF. CDR3 coding DNA: TGTGCCAGCTCGTTGCAGGGTTTGGGTGGAAACACCATATATTTT.

The chain recombines TRBV5-1 with TRBJ1-1; TRBD1 agrees at 7 bases. V dropped 4 bases and J dropped 6; count of bases not matched to a gene: 6. CDR3 length: 13 residues. The germline V gene has CDR1 SGHRS and CDR2 YFSETQ. The CDR3 here is CASSTDRAAEAFF. Written as DNA, the CDR3 is TGCGCCAGCAGCACTGACAGGGCGGCTGAAGCTTTCTTT. Combining the CDR3 with reference TRBV5-1 and TRBJ1-1 gives the whole variable domain KAGVTQTPRYLIKTRGQQVTLSCSPISGHRSVSWYQQTPGQGLQFLFEYFSETQRNKGNFPGRFSGRQFSNSRSEMNVSTLELGDSALYLCASSTDRAAEAFFGQGTRLTVV.

This clonotype was counted only a few times. The rearrangement links TRBV27 to TRBJ1-5, with TRBD1 as a possible D gene (6 bases). The germline V gene encodes CDR1 MNHEY and CDR2 SMNVEV (reference sequence). The length of the CDR3 is 15 residues. Deletions cut 6 bases from V and 4 bases from J, with 16 bases between. CDR3 region: CASSKTGGRNQPQHF. CDR3 DNA: TGTGCCAGCAGCAAGACCGGGGGGCGGAATCAGCCCCAGCATTTT.

This clonotype was detected a few times. The chain links TRBV18 to TRBJ2-5; TRBD2 is a possible D gene (6 bases). The germline gives CDR1 KGHSH, CDR2 LQKENI. Trimming removed 2 bases at V and 2 bases at J, with 12 bases between. CDR3 length equals 15 residues. The CDR3: CASSPILAQQETQYF. CDR3 in DNA: TGTGCCAGCTCACCAATCCTAGCGCAACAAGAGACCCAGTACTTC.

The rearrangement links TRBV7-8 to TRBJ2-2, with D possibly TRBD2 on 5 matching bases. The V end lost 0 bases, the J end lost 2 bases, and 16 bases lay between the germline ends. Germline V gene data show CDR1 as SGHVS and CDR2 as FQNEAQ. CDR3 length: 18 amino acids. For the CDR3, the DNA is TGTGCCAGCAGCTTAGCAGCAAATCGGGATCTTAACACCGGGGAGCTGTTTTTT. Translation: CASSLAANRDLNTGELFF.

This clonotype has at least ten counts. The chain couples TRBV20-1 to TRBJ1-5; D gene ambiguous. Trimming stripped 1 base from V and 2 bases from J, with 12 bases between. Germline lookup yields CDR1 DFQATT and CDR2 SNEGSKA (reference sequence). The CDR3 runs 15 residues. DNA for the CDR3: TGCAGTGCTAGAGGCGGCAGGTTTGGCAATCAGCCCCAGCATTTT. Residues: CSARGGRFGNQPQHF.